Here is one TCR beta chain with its context. Its antigen is unidentified. The source of the sample is a study of cytomegalovirus exposure and HLA in healthy donors. Regarding the study as a whole: In a later analysis, TCR beta V- and J-gene trimming was associated with a missense DCLRE1C variant.

The PCR employed 60 Vbeta primers together with 13 Jbeta primers. Some clones are missing from TCRdb's copy, which holds only in-frame ones; the method was immunoSEQ multiplex PCR. The sample holds 190,000 or so clones, roughly four fifths seen once. Germline loops: CDR1 SGHAT, CDR2 FQNNGV. V lost 6 bases, J lost 1 base, and 5 bases stayed unmatched. This CDR3 has 15 amino acids. The V gene is TRBV11-2, the J gene TRBJ2-3; 9 bases match TRBD1. The sequence was collected from a man aged 50 to 59 in good health and CMV-seronegative. Material: PBMCs. CDR3 residues: CASSQQGAGTDTQYF. In DNA form, the CDR3 reads TGTGCCAGCAGTCAACAGGGGGCTGGCACAGATACGCAGTATTTT.